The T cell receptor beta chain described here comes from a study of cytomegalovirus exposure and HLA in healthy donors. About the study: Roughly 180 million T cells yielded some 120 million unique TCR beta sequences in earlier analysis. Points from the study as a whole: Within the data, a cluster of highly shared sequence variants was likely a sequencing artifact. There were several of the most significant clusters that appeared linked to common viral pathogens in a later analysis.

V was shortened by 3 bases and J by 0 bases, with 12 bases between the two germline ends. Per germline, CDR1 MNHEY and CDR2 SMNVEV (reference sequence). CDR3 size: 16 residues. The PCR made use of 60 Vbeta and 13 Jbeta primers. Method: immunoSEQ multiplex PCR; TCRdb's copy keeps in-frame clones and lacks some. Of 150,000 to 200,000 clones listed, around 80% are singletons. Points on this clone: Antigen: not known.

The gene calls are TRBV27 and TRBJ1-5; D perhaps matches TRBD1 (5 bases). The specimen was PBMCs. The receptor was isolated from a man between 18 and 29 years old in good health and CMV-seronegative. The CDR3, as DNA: TGTGCCAGCAGTTTGGTTTCAGGGTATAGCAATCAGCCCCAGCATTTT. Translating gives CASSLVSGYSNQPQHF.